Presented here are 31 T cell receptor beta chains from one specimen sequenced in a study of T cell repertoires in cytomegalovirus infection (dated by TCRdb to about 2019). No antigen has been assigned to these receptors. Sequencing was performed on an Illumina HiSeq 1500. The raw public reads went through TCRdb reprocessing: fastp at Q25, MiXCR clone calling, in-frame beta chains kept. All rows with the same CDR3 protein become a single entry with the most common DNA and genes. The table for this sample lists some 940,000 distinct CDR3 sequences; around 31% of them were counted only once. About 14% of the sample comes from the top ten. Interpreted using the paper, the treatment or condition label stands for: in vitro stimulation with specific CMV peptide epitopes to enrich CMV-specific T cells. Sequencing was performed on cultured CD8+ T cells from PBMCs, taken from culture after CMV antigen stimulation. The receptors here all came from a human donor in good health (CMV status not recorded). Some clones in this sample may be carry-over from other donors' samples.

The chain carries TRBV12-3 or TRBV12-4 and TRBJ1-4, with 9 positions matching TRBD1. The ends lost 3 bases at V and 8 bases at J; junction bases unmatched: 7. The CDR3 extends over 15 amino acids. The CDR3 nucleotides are TGTGCCAGCAGTTTGTACAGGGGGCTGGGGGAAAAACTGTTTTTT. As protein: CASSLYRGLGEKLFF.

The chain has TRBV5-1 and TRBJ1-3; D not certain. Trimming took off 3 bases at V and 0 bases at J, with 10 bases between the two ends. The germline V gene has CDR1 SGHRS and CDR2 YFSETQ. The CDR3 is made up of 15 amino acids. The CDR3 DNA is TGCGCCAGCAGCTACGACGGCCCCTCTGGAAACACCATATATTTT. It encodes CASSYDGPSGNTIYF.

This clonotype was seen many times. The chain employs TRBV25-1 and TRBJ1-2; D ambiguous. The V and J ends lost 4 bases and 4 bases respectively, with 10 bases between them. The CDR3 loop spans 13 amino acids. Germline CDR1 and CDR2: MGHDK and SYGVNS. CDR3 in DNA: TGTGCCAGCAGTGCCAGCGATATCTATGGCTACACCTTC. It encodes CASSASDIYGYTF.

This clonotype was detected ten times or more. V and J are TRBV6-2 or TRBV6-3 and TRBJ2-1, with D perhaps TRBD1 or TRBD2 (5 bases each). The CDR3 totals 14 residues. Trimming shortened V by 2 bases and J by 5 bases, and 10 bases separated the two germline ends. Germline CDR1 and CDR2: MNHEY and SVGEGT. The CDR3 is CASSYGGQNNEQFF. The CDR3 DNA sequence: TGTGCCAGCAGTTACGGGGGTCAGAACAATGAGCAGTTCTTC.

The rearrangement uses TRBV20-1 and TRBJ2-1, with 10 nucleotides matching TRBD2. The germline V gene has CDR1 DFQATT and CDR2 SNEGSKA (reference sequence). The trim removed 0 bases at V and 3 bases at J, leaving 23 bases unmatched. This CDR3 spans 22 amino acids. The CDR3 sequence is CSARDHRANSGGTILDYNEQFF. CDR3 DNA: TGCAGTGCTAGAGATCATAGAGCGAATAGCGGGGGGACTATCTTAGACTACAATGAGCAGTTCTTC.

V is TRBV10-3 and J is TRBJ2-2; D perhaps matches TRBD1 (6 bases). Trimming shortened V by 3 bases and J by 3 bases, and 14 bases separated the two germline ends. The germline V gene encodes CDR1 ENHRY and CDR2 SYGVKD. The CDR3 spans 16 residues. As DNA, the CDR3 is TGTGCCATCAGTGATCCCGACAGGATATACACCGGGGAGCTGTTTTTT. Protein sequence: CAISDPDRIYTGELFF.

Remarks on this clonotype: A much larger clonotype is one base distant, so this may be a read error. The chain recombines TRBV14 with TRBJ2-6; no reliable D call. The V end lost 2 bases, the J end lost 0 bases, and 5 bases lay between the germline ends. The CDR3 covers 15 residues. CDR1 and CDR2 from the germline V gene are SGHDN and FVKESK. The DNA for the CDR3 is TGTGCCAGCAGCCAATGGGGCTCTGGGGCCAACGTCCTGACTTTC. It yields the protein CASSQWGSGANVLTF.

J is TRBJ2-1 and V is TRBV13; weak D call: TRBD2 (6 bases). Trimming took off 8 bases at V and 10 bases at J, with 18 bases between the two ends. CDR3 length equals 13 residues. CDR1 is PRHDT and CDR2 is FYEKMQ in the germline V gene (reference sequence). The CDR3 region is CASRSALGREQFF. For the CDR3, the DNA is TGTGCCAGCCGGTCGGCGTTGGGGAGGGAGCAGTTCTTC.

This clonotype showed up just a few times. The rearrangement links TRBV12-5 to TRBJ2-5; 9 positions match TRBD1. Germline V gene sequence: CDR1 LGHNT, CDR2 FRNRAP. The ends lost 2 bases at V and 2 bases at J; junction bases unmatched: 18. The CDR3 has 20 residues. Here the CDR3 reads CASGLTPPGQGLSLQETQYF. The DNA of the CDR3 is TGTGCTAGTGGTTTGACCCCGCCGGGACAGGGTTTGAGTCTTCAAGAGACCCAGTACTTC.

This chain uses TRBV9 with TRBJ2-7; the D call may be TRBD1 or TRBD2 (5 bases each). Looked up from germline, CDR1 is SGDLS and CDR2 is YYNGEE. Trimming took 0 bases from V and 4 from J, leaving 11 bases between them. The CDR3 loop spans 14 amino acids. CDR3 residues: CASSVDGDGYEQYF. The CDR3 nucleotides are TGTGCCAGCAGCGTAGACGGGGACGGATACGAGCAGTACTTC.

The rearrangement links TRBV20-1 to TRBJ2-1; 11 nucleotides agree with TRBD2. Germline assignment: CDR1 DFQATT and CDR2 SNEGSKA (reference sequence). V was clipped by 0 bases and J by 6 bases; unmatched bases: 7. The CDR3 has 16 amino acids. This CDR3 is CSARDNRLAGGNEQFF. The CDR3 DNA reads TGCAGTGCTAGAGATAATAGGCTAGCGGGGGGCAATGAGCAGTTCTTC.

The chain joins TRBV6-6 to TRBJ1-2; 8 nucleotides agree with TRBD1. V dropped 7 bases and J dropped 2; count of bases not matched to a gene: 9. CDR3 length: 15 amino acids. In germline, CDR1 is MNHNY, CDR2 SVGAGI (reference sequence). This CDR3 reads CASIDPRGPNYGYTF. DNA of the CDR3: TGTGCCAGCATTGACCCCAGGGGGCCCAACTATGGCTACACCTTC.

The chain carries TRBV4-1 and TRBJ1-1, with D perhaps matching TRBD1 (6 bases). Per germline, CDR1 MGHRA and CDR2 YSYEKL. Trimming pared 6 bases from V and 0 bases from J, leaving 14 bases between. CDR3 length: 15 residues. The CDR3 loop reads CASSRGPALNTEAFF. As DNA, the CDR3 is TGCGCCAGCAGTCGGGGGCCGGCCCTGAACACTGAAGCTTTCTTT.

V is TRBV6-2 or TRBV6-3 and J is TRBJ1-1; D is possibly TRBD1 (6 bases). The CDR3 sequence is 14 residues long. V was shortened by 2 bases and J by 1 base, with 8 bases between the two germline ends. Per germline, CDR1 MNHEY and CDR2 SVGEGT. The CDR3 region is CASSYVGANTEAFF. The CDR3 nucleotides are TGTGCCAGCAGTTACGTGGGGGCGAACACTGAAGCTTTCTTT.

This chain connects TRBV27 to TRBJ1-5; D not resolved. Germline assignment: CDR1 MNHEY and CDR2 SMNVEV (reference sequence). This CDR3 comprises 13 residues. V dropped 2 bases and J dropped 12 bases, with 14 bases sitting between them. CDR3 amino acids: CASSLRWGELQHF. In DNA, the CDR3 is TGTGCCAGCAGTTTAAGGTGGGGTGAGCTCCAGCATTTT.

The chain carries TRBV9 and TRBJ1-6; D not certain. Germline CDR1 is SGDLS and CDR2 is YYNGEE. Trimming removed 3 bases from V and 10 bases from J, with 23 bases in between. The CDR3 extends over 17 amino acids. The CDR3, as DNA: TGTGCCAGCAGCGCCACCCGCAAACCCGACTTTCGATCACCCCTCCACTTT. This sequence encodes CASSATRKPDFRSPLHF.

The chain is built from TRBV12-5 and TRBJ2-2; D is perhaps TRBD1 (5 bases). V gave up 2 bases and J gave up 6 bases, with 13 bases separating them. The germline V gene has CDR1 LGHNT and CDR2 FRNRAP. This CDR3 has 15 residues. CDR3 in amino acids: CASGLIDSPAGELFF. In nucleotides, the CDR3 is TGTGCTAGTGGTTTGATTGACAGTCCCGCCGGGGAGCTGTTTTTT.

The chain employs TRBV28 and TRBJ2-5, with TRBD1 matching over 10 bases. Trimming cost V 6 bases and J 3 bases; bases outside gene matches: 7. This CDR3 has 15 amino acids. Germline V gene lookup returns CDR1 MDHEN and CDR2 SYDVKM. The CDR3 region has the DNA TGTGCCAGCAGACCTGCAGGGACAGGGGAAGAGACCCAGTACTTC. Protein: CASRPAGTGEETQYF.

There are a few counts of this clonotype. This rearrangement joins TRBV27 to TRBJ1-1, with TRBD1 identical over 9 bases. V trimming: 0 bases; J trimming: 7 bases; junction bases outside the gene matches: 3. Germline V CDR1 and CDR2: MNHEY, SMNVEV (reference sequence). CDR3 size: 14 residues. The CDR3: CASSLSTGGSEAFF. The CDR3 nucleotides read TGTGCCAGCAGTTTATCTACAGGGGGCAGTGAAGCTTTCTTT.

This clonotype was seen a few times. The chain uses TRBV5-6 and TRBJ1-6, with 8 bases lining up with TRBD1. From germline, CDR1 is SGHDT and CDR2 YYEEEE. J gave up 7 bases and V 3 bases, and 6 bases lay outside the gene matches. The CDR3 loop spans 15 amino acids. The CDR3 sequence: CASSSGTGGNSPLHF. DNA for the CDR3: TGTGCCAGCAGCTCCGGGACAGGTGGCAATTCACCCCTCCACTTT.

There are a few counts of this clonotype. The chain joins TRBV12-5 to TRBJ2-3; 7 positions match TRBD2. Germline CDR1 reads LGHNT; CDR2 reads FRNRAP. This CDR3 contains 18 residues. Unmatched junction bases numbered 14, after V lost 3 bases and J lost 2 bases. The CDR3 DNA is TGTGCTAGTGGTTTTTCCGCGGGAGAGCGGGGAAACACAGATACGCAGTATTTT. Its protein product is CASGFSAGERGNTDTQYF.

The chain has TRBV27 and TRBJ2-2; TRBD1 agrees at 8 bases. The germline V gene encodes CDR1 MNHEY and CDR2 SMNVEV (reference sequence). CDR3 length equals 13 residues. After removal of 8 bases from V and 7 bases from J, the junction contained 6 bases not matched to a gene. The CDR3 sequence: CASGQGFIGELFF. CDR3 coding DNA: TGTGCCAGCGGACAGGGTTTCATCGGGGAGCTGTTTTTT.

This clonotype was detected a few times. This CDR3 reads CASRPDSTASKGYGYTF. In nucleotides, the CDR3 is TGTGCCAGCAGGCCCGACAGCACCGCCTCTAAAGGCTATGGCTACACCTTC. V gene TRBV7-9 combines with J gene TRBJ1-2; D is perhaps TRBD1 (5 bases). The CDR3 consists of 17 residues. V was pared by 6 bases and J by 4 bases, with 24 bases between. Germline assignment: CDR1 SEHNR and CDR2 FQNEAQ (reference sequence).

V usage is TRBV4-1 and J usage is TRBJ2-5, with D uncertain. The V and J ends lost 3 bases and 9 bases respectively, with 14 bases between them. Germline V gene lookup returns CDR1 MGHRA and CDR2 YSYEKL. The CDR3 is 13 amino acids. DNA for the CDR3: TGCGCCAGCAGCCAGGTCACCTCTGAGGCCCAGTACTTC. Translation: CASSQVTSEAQYF.

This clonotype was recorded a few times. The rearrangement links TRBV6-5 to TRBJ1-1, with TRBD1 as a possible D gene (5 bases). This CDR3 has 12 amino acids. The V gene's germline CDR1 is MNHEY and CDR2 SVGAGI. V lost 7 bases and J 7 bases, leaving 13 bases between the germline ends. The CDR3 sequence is CASISQGFEAFF. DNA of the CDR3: TGTGCCAGCATTTCTCAGGGTTTTGAAGCTTTCTTT.

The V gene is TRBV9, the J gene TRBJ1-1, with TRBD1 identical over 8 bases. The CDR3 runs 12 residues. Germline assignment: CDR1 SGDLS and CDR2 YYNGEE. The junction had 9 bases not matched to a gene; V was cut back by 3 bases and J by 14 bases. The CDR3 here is CASSAGDRFPFF. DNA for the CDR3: TGTGCCAGCAGCGCCGGGGACAGGTTTCCCTTCTTT.

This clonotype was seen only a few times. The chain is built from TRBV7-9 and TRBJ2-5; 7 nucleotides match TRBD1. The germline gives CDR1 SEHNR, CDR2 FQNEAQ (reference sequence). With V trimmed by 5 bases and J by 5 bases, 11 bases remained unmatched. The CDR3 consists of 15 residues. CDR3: CASSGRQGLWETQYF. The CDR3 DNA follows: TGTGCCAGCAGCGGCAGACAGGGATTGTGGGAGACCCAGTACTTC.

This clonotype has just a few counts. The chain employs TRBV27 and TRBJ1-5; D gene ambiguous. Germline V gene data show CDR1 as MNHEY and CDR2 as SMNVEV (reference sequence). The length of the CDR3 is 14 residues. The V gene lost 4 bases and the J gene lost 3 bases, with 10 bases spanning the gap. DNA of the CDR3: TGTGCCAGCAGTTCCGGGGTCCCCAATCAGCCCCAGCATTTT. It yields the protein CASSSGVPNQPQHF.

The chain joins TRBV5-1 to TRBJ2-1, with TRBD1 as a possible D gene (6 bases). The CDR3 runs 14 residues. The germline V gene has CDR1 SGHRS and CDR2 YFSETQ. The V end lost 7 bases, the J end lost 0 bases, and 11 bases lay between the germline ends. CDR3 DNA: TGCGCCAGCGGAGGACAGAGCTCCTACAATGAGCAGTTCTTC. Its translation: CASGGQSSYNEQFF.

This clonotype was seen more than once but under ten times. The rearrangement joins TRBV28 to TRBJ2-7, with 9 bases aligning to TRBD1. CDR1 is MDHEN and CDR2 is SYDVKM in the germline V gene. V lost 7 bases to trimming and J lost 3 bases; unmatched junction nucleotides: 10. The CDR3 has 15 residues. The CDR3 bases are TGTGCCAGCACCTCACCGGGACAGGGATACTACGAGCAGTACGTC. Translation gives CASTSPGQGYYEQYV.

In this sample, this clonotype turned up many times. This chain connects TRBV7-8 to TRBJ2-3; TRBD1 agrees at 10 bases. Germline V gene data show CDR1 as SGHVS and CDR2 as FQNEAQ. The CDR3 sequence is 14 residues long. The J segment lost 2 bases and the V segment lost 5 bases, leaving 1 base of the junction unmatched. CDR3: CASSRQGATDTQYF. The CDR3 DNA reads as TGTGCCAGCAGCCGACAGGGGGCCACAGATACGCAGTATTTT.